Here is one TCR beta chain with its context. This receptor's antigen is unknown. The record has no base qualities; no much larger clone is one base away. The CDR3 runs 13 amino acids, cysteine and phenylalanine included. Of the read, only the CDR3 DNA is kept; its 39 bases are in frame from base 1. V sheds 5 bases and J sheds 6 bases, leaving 11 bases between their ends. Per the germline V gene, SGHTA is the CDR1 and FQGTGA is the CDR2. Using the deep immunoSEQ assay, TCR CDR3 regions were amplified from genomic DNA by multiplex PCR. Extracted genomic DNA from each cell subset was distributed evenly across all wells of several immunoSEQ 96-well plates, and each plate was treated as a replicate. Each replicate PCR for unsorted PBMC received approximately 0.3 ug genomic DNA, equal to about 30,000 T cell genomes. Ten immunoSEQ deep assay plates were used to sequence the unsorted PBMC genomic DNA. Purified libraries were measured with a Qubit 3.0 fluorometer, size-checked on a Bioanalyzer 2100, and measured again with the KAPA Library Quantification kit. A separate single-read 150-cycle Illumina NextSeq 550 flow cell was used to sequence each immunoSEQ 96-well plate. Per the authors' processing: The immunoSEQ output contained only junctional sequences without quality scores, so filtering could not match that applied to full-length reads. To assign V/J genes and CDR3, sequences were annotated against IMGT germline references using PyIR, a Python wrapper for IgBLAST v1.9. Reads were removed for weak V/J assignments (E-value above 1e-6), missing CDR3, stop codons, out-of-frame junctions, or ambiguous translated residues. A V3J clonotype was defined by an identical inferred V gene, J gene, and CDR3 amino acid sequence. To compute the percentage overlap between repertoires, the number of shared unique clonotypes was divided by the size of the smaller repertoire. Repertoire richness was assessed with RTK rarefaction, the Chao1 estimator, and Recon v2.1 estimates of unobserved clonotypes. This is the immuneACCESS table as TCRdb keeps it, with only in-frame sequences that have V and J called. A part of the clones is gone; compared with another copy, unresolved V genes explain less than half, and the rest is unexplained. Clone size and V and J calls were adopted from that table, with D and trimming inferred from the DNA. The sample yields about 480,000 clones; about 79% were counted once. The top ten hold roughly an eighth of the sample.

The data derive from a study of shared clonotypes between healthy human individuals (dated by TCRdb to the early 2020s). As for the study more broadly: The cohort included a few men and two women between 18 and 49 years of age. Blood TCR repertoires of about five healthy adults were deeply sequenced to estimate repertoire size and the extent of clonotype sharing between individuals. Different laboratories and diverse techniques were used to prepare libraries and sequence TCR repertoires, to increase sequencing depth and limit assay-specific biases. Between about 0.94 and 8.9 billion PBMCs per donor were obtained by leukapheresis.

The donors were healthy, HIV-negative adults who had no recently reported acute infections or vaccinations. Every donor was a Caucasian adult residing in Nashville, Tennessee, USA. For unsorted samples, some 90 million PBMCs were counted and genomic DNA was extracted with the QIAamp DNA Blood Mini kit. Blood was collected by leukapheresis, and PBMCs were isolated by Ficoll-Histopaque density gradient centrifugation and then cryopreserved in liquid nitrogen vapor phase. Findings and caveats that apply to the study as a whole: Based on pairwise subsampling, the degree of clonotype sharing among donors was expected to be affected by sequencing depth. The genetic and exposure-history diversity represented was limited by the small number of donors. Sampling was restricted to blood, and TCR repertoires in tissue are likely to differ from TCR repertoires in blood.

This receptor chain uses TRBV7-3 and TRBJ2-1; perhaps TRBD2 is the D gene, with 6 bases matching. The TCR sequence derives from a woman in her 40s in good health. Some clones in this sample may be carry-over from other donors' samples. Sequencing was performed on PBMCs. The CDR3 here reads CASSRGRGNEQFF. The nucleotides are TGTGCCAGCAGCCGCGGGCGGGGCAATGAGCAGTTCTTC.